Below, 8 T cell receptor beta chains from the same sample are listed, as sequenced in a study of blood T cell repertoires in COVID-19. Measured with immunoSEQ multiplex PCR; TCRdb has only the in-frame clones, and not every one. Of 110,000 or so clones listed, roughly 85% were seen once; the top ten hold 3.4%. Sequencing input: peripheral blood. These receptors all come from a man aged 40-50 years with acute or convalescent COVID-19.

V usage is TRBV6-2 or TRBV6-3 and J usage is TRBJ2-2, with TRBD2 matching over 14 bases. CDR3 length: 15 residues. Unmatched junction bases numbered 2, after V lost 6 bases and J lost 5 bases. Germline-derived CDR1 and CDR2 are MNHEY and SVGEGT. The CDR3 loop reads CASSRLAGGTGELFF. The CDR3 coding sequence is TGTGCCAGCAGCCGACTAGCGGGGGGGACCGGGGAGCTGTTTTTT.

The V and J genes are TRBV5-1 and TRBJ2-3; D may be TRBD2 (5 bases). V lost 0 bases and J 5 bases, leaving 13 bases between the germline ends. The CDR3 length is 15 residues. Per germline, CDR1 SGHRS and CDR2 YFSETQ. CDR3 sequence reads: CASSLGGLVLDTQYF. The CDR3 nucleotides are TGCGCCAGCAGCTTGGGAGGGCTTGTGTTAGATACGCAGTATTTT. Full variable domain (outside the CDR3, taken from reference TRBV5-1 and TRBJ2-3): KAGVTQTPRYLIKTRGQQVTLSCSPISGHRSVSWYQQTPGQGLQFLFEYFSETQRNKGNFPGRFSGRQFSNSRSEMNVSTLELGDSALYLCASSLGGLVLDTQYFGPGTRLTVL.

The chain is built from TRBV2 and TRBJ1-3; TRBD1 is a possible D gene (5 bases). Germline V lookup: CDR1 SNHLY, CDR2 FYNNEI. Trimming removed 4 bases at V and 2 bases at J, with 12 bases between. The CDR3 is made up of 15 amino acids. CDR3 in amino acids: CASSGAGQTGNTIYF. CDR3 nucleotide sequence: TGTGCCAGCAGTGGGGCAGGGCAAACTGGAAACACCATATATTTT.

The gene calls are TRBV5-6 and TRBJ1-6, with D perhaps TRBD1 (5 bases). The ends were cut back, 3 bases at V and 10 bases at J, with 11 bases in the middle. This CDR3 has 13 amino acids. CDR1 and CDR2 from the germline V gene are SGHDT and YYEEEE. CDR3 sequence reads: CASSSGLWSPLHF. In DNA, the CDR3 is TGTGCCAGCAGCTCGGGACTCTGGTCACCCCTCCACTTT.

The rearrangement uses TRBV7-9 and TRBJ1-3; D is unresolved. CDR3 length: 17 residues. V lost 4 bases, J lost 0 bases, and 16 bases lay in between. The germline gives CDR1 SEHNR, CDR2 FQNEAQ (reference sequence). The CDR3 region has the DNA TGTGCCAGCAGCTCACCCGGAGGGAAGGGCTCTGGAAACACCATATATTTT. Protein sequence: CASSSPGGKGSGNTIYF.

This rearrangement joins TRBV6-1 to TRBJ2-5; 7 bases align to TRBD2. The CDR3 is 14 residues long. Germline assignment: CDR1 MNHNS and CDR2 SASEGT. Germline trimming cut 1 base from V and 1 base from J; bases unmatched to any gene: 0. This chain's CDR3 is CASSEGGGQETQYF. The CDR3, as DNA: TGTGCCAGCAGTGAAGGGGGGGGCCAAGAGACCCAGTACTTC.

The chain couples TRBV14 to TRBJ2-7, with 7 bases lining up with TRBD1. CDR3 size: 16 residues. From germline, CDR1 is SGHDN and CDR2 FVKESK. The V segment lost 0 bases and the J segment 3 bases; nucleotides outside the gene matches: 8. In nucleotides, the CDR3 is TGTGCCAGCAGCCAAGATAGGGGGCGAAGTTTCTACGAGCAGTACTTC. This codes for CASSQDRGRSFYEQYF.

V gene TRBV25-1 combines with J gene TRBJ2-4, with 10 bases lining up with TRBD1. The CDR3 extends over 17 amino acids. Germline CDR1 MGHDK, CDR2 SYGVNS. Trimming cost V 1 base and J 0 bases; bases outside gene matches: 3. The CDR3 nucleotides read TGTGCCAGCAGTGAATTGGACAGGGGGGGAGCCAAAAACATTCAGTACTTC. This codes for CASSELDRGGAKNIQYF.